Reported below is one TCR beta chain. The source of the sample is a study of T cells expressing NK-cell markers. TCRdb derives one entry per CDR3 protein from the 5' RACE reads, leaving out DNA. The table for this sample gives 140,000 or so distinct CDR3 sequences. This CDR3 is 14 amino acids long. The sequencing input was blood T cells: a sorted CD56 or NKG2C T cell subset, CD4+ or CD8+ T cells, or bulk PBMC T cells (not recorded which). The sequence derives from a man between 18 and 35 years old in good health. The V call is TRBV12-3 or TRBV12-4, the J call TRBJ1-4; TCRdb designates TRBD1, a call that cannot be tested without DNA. CDR3 region: CASTLGRGGEKLFF.